These 31 T cell receptor beta chains came from one sample sequenced in a study of cytomegalovirus exposure and HLA in healthy donors. The primer mix had 60 Vbeta and 13 Jbeta primers. Clones were read by immunoSEQ multiplex PCR, and TCRdb kept only the in-frame ones, dropping some. In all, the sample yields around 50,000 clones. Input material: PBMCs. These receptors all come from a woman aged 40 to 50 in good health and CMV-seronegative.

J is TRBJ1-1 and V is TRBV10-1; D not resolved. V lost 9 bases and J lost 1, with 15 bases in between. The CDR3 covers 14 residues. Per the germline V gene, CDR1 is WNHNN and CDR2 is SYGVQD (reference sequence). The CDR3 nucleotides read TGCGCCAGTCATCTCCCAGGTACGAACACTGAAGCTTTCTTT. It yields the protein CASHLPGTNTEAFF.

This sequence joins TRBV11-1 and TRBJ2-1; TRBD2 matches at 11 bases. V lost 5 bases, J lost 8 bases, and 5 bases stayed unmatched. This CDR3 has 14 amino acids. Germline assignment: CDR1 SGHAT and CDR2 FQDESV (reference sequence). The CDR3 DNA follows: TGTGCCAGCAGCGCGGGACTAGCGGTCGATGAGCAGTTCTTC. It codes for CASSAGLAVDEQFF.

The rearrangement joins TRBV27 to TRBJ2-7; tentative D call: TRBD1 (6 bases). The CDR3 has 16 residues. Germline-derived CDR1 and CDR2 are MNHEY and SMNVEV (reference sequence). Trimming removed 7 bases at V and 5 bases at J, with 24 bases between. DNA for the CDR3: TGTGCCAGCACCAAATCCTCGGGGCAGGGGATCAACGAGCAGTACTTC. Translated: CASTKSSGQGINEQYF.

The chain employs TRBV5-1 and TRBJ1-4; 10 bases align to TRBD1. J lost 5 bases, V lost 5 bases, and 6 bases had no gene match. CDR1 is SGHRS, CDR2 YFSETQ, per germline. CDR3 length equals 15 residues. The CDR3 loop reads CASRGTGALNEKLFF. CDR3 nucleotide sequence: TGCGCCAGCAGGGGGACAGGGGCACTGAATGAAAAACTGTTTTTT. Looking up the rest from reference TRBV5-1 and TRBJ1-4 gives the full variable domain: KAGVTQTPRYLIKTRGQQVTLSCSPISGHRSVSWYQQTPGQGLQFLFEYFSETQRNKGNFPGRFSGRQFSNSRSEMNVSTLELGDSALYLCASRGTGALNEKLFFGSGTQLSVL.

The CDR3 protein is CASSLDRSAYEQYF. CDR3 coding DNA: TGTGCCAGCAGTTTGGACAGGTCAGCCTACGAGCAGTACTTC. This chain connects TRBV27 to TRBJ2-7; 7 nucleotides align to TRBD1. Trimming at V came to 3 bases and at J to 2 bases, leaving 4 bases not matched to a gene. The CDR3 is 14 residues long. Germline assignment: CDR1 MNHEY and CDR2 SMNVEV (reference sequence).

The rearrangement joins TRBV29-1 to TRBJ1-2, with 8 bases lining up with TRBD1. J lost 8 bases, V lost 5 bases, and 7 bases had no gene match. The CDR3 consists of 12 residues. Germline lookup yields CDR1 SQVTM and CDR2 ANQGSEA. The CDR3 is CSVMQGASGYTF. The CDR3 region has the DNA TGCAGCGTTATGCAGGGGGCGTCCGGCTACACCTTC.

The chain recombines TRBV9 with TRBJ1-1; the D is unclear. Trimming pared 3 bases from V and 1 base from J, leaving 10 bases between. Germline CDR1 and CDR2: SGDLS and YYNGEE. This CDR3 is 14 amino acids long. The CDR3 loop is CASSAPPRNTEAFF. The DNA of the CDR3 is TGTGCCAGCAGCGCCCCTCCGAGGAACACTGAAGCTTTCTTT.

The rearrangement uses TRBV6-5 and TRBJ1-1; 8 positions match TRBD1. Germline-derived CDR1 and CDR2 are MNHEY and SVGAGI. Trimming cost V 7 bases and J 3 bases; bases outside gene matches: 10. This CDR3 region has 15 residues. This chain's CDR3 is CASTTAQGAYTEAFF. CDR3 nucleotides: TGTGCCAGCACAACGGCGCAGGGGGCATACACTGAAGCTTTCTTT.

The chain links TRBV5-5 to TRBJ2-3, with 9 bases that match TRBD1. CDR1 and CDR2 (germline): SGHKS, YYEKEE (reference sequence). The CDR3 runs to 15 residues. V trimming: 1 base; J trimming: 5 bases; junction bases outside the gene matches: 5. CDR3 amino acids: CASSLYRGRGDTQYF. DNA for the CDR3: TGTGCCAGCAGCTTGTACAGGGGGCGCGGAGATACGCAGTATTTT.

The rearrangement joins TRBV9 to TRBJ2-2, with 7 bases matching TRBD2. This CDR3 contains 18 residues. Unmatched junction bases numbered 16, after V lost 4 bases and J lost 4 bases. Germline loops: CDR1 SGDLS, CDR2 YYNGEE. CDR3 protein: CASSLPPSGEGVTGELFF. The CDR3 DNA is TGTGCCAGCAGCCTCCCCCCCTCGGGGGAGGGTGTCACCGGGGAGCTGTTTTTT.

This sequence joins TRBV19 and TRBJ2-3; TRBD2 matches at 9 bases. Germline trimming cut 6 bases from V and 1 base from J; bases unmatched to any gene: 8. CDR3 length equals 16 residues. Looked up from germline, CDR1 is LNHDA and CDR2 is SQIVND (reference sequence). This chain's CDR3 is CASSWASGTGTDTQYF. As DNA, the CDR3 is TGTGCCAGTAGCTGGGCTAGCGGGACGGGCACAGATACGCAGTATTTT.

The chain joins TRBV29-1 to TRBJ1-2; 7 nucleotides agree with TRBD1. The V segment lost 4 bases and the J segment 3 bases; nucleotides outside the gene matches: 2. CDR1 is SQVTM, CDR2 ANQGSEA, per germline. The CDR3 totals 12 residues. This CDR3 is CSVGRGDYGYTF. The CDR3, as DNA: TGCAGCGTTGGCAGGGGGGACTATGGCTACACCTTC.

The rearrangement uses TRBV10-1 and TRBJ1-1; D possibly corresponds to TRBD1 (5 bases). The CDR3 length is 14 residues. V was trimmed by 4 bases and J by 5 bases, leaving 14 bases between them. From germline, CDR1 is WNHNN and CDR2 SYGVQD (reference sequence). The DNA for the CDR3 is TGCGCCAGCAGTGTTCCAGGGTGGTCTACTGAAGCTTTCTTT. Protein sequence: CASSVPGWSTEAFF.

The chain is built from TRBV27 and TRBJ1-5; TRBD1 matches at 8 bases. J was trimmed by 8 bases and V by 5 bases; bases with no gene match: 8. CDR1 MNHEY and CDR2 SMNVEV come from the germline V gene (reference sequence). CDR3 length equals 14 residues. This chain's CDR3 is CASSPRTGLEPQHF. The DNA for the CDR3 is TGTGCCAGCAGTCCCCGGACAGGGCTTGAGCCCCAGCATTTT.

This chain links TRBV30 with TRBJ2-7, with D possibly matching TRBD2 (6 bases). Trimming left V 6 bases short and J 4 bases short, with 13 bases between. This CDR3 is 12 amino acids long. Germline values: CDR1 GTSNPN, CDR2 SVGIG (reference sequence). Here the CDR3 reads CACSGASYEQYF. CDR3 in DNA: TGTGCCTGTAGCGGCGCGAGTTACGAGCAGTACTTC.

The chain combines TRBV29-1 with TRBJ1-2, with a weak D call TRBD1 (6 bases). Germline CDR1 is SQVTM and CDR2 is ANQGSEA. The CDR3 spans 12 residues. V was clipped by 7 bases and J by 14 bases, with 23 bases between them. This CDR3 reads CSARLQGAVETF. The CDR3 bases are TGCAGCGCCAGATTACAGGGCGCGGTTGAAACCTTC.

The chain uses TRBV6-5 and TRBJ1-1, with a possible D match to TRBD1 (6 bases). The CDR3 is 15 amino acids. The ends were cut back, 5 bases at V and 0 bases at J, with 13 bases in the middle. Germline V lookup: CDR1 MNHEY, CDR2 SVGAGI. CDR3 in DNA: TGTGCCAGCAGTCAAACAGGGACCATGAACACTGAAGCTTTCTTT. It specifies CASSQTGTMNTEAFF.

The chain combines TRBV6-6 with TRBJ1-1; maybe TRBD1 (5 bases). Germline CDR1 and CDR2: MNHNY and SVGAGI (reference sequence). The CDR3 has 15 amino acids. The V gene lost 5 bases and the J gene lost 3 bases, with 16 bases spanning the gap. The CDR3 region has the DNA TGTGCCAGCAGTCCTGCCCCAGGGAGGGACACTGAAGCTTTCTTT. It specifies CASSPAPGRDTEAFF.

The V call is TRBV4-3, the J call TRBJ2-3, with TRBD2 identical over 9 bases. Germline V gene lookup returns CDR1 LGHNA and CDR2 YSLEER. V shed 1 base and J 0 bases; nucleotides not matched to a gene: 8. The CDR3 is 18 amino acids. In DNA form, the CDR3 reads TGCGCCAGCAGCCAAGGGGCGGGGGGGGCATTTAGCACAGATACGCAGTATTTT. Translating gives CASSQGAGGAFSTDTQYF.

The rearrangement uses TRBV7-2 and TRBJ1-2; D possibly corresponds to TRBD1 (6 bases). V lost 8 bases and J 4 bases, leaving 14 bases between the germline ends. The germline V gene encodes CDR1 SGHTA and CDR2 FQGNSA. The CDR3 runs 13 residues. CDR3 amino acids: CASGSGAGYGYTF. For the CDR3, the DNA is TGTGCCAGCGGATCAGGGGCGGGCTATGGCTACACCTTC. Using reference TRBV7-2 and TRBJ1-2 for the parts outside the CDR3, the full variable domain is GAGVSQSPSNKVTEKGKDVELRCDPISGHTALYWYRQSLGQGLEFLIYFQGNSAPDKSGLPSDRFSAERTGGSVSTLTIQRTQQEDSAVYLCASGSGAGYGYTFGSGTRLTVV.

V and J are TRBV7-8 and TRBJ1-6, with D perhaps TRBD1 (5 bases). Trimming shortened V by 1 base and J by 6 bases, and 16 bases separated the two germline ends. Germline CDR1 and CDR2: SGHVS and FQNEAQ. This CDR3 region has 17 residues. The CDR3 protein is CASSLVVRGAGNSPLHF. The CDR3 coding sequence is TGTGCCAGCAGCTTAGTCGTGCGGGGCGCGGGTAATTCACCCCTCCACTTT.

The chain carries TRBV7-3 and TRBJ2-3; 10 nucleotides match TRBD2. This CDR3 spans 16 amino acids. Trimming took 2 bases from V and 4 from J; bases not matched to a gene: 6. In germline, CDR1 is SGHTA, CDR2 FQGTGA. CDR3 region: CASSLGLAGVSDTQYF. The DNA for the CDR3 is TGTGCCAGCAGCTTAGGTCTAGCGGGGGTCTCAGATACGCAGTATTTT. Based on the CDR3 plus reference TRBV7-3 and TRBJ2-3, the full variable domain is GAGVSQTPSNKVTEKGKYVELRCDPISGHTALYWYRQSLGQGPEFLIYFQGTGAADDSGLPNDRFFAVRPEGSVSTLKIQRTERGDSAVYLCASSLGLAGVSDTQYFGPGTRLTVL.

The V gene is TRBV7-9, the J gene TRBJ1-1; the match to TRBD1 covers 9 bases. The J segment lost 5 bases and the V segment lost 6 bases, leaving 7 bases of the junction unmatched. This CDR3 is built from 14 residues. Germline CDR1 SEHNR, CDR2 FQNEAQ (reference sequence). The CDR3 sequence is CASSKQGANTEAFF. In DNA, the CDR3 is TGTGCCAGCAGTAAACAGGGGGCAAATACTGAAGCTTTCTTT.

The V gene is TRBV7-9, the J gene TRBJ2-3, with 10 bases aligning to TRBD2. The CDR3 length is 15 residues. Germline values: CDR1 SEHNR, CDR2 FQNEAQ (reference sequence). The V gene end was trimmed by 3 bases and the J gene end by 1 base; junction bases not matched to a gene: 1. CDR3: CASSFLAGGTDTQYF. In DNA, the CDR3 is TGTGCCAGCAGCTTTCTAGCGGGGGGCACAGATACGCAGTATTTT. The full variable domain, its missing parts supplied by reference TRBV7-9 and TRBJ2-3, is DTGVSQNPRHKITKRGQNVTFRCDPISEHNRLYWYRQTLGQGPEFLTYFQNEAQLEKSRLLSDRFSAERPKGSFSTLEIQRTEQGDSAMYLCASSFLAGGTDTQYFGPGTRLTVL.

The V call is TRBV9, the J call TRBJ2-1; 12 positions agree with TRBD2. V lost 4 bases and J lost 8; bases outside the gene matches: 4. Germline V gives CDR1 SGDLS, CDR2 YYNGEE. The CDR3 has 14 residues. CDR3 region: CASSPRLAGDEQFF. In nucleotides, the CDR3 is TGTGCCAGCAGCCCCCGACTAGCGGGAGATGAGCAGTTCTTC. The full variable domain, its missing parts supplied by reference TRBV9 and TRBJ2-1, is DSGVTQTPKHLITATGQRVTLRCSPRSGDLSVYWYQQSLDQGLQFLIQYYNGEERAKGNILERFSAQQFPDLHSELNLSSLELGDSALYFCASSPRLAGDEQFFGPGTRLTVL.

The chain combines TRBV19 with TRBJ2-1; 7 positions agree with TRBD1. Germline loops: CDR1 LNHDA, CDR2 SQIVND (reference sequence). The CDR3 sequence is 15 residues long. V was pared by 6 bases and J by 4 bases, with 9 bases of the junction left unmatched. The CDR3 sequence: CASSWDSQGYNEQFF. The CDR3 DNA reads as TGTGCCAGTAGCTGGGACAGCCAAGGATACAATGAGCAGTTCTTC.

The V call is TRBV4-3, the J call TRBJ1-2; possibly TRBD1 for D (5 bases). Trimming removed 1 base at V and 6 bases at J, with 18 bases between. CDR3 length equals 16 residues. Looked up from germline, CDR1 is LGHNA and CDR2 is YSLEER. Here the CDR3 reads CASSQVLEPGAHGYTF. CDR3 sequence (DNA): TGCGCCAGCAGCCAAGTGCTTGAACCTGGGGCACATGGCTACACCTTC.

This chain connects TRBV4-1 to TRBJ1-3; D remains unclear. The CDR3 loop spans 16 amino acids. V lost 3 bases and J lost 0, with 12 bases in between. In germline, CDR1 is MGHRA, CDR2 YSYEKL. The CDR3 loop reads CASSHADSSSGNTIYF. The CDR3, as DNA: TGCGCCAGCAGCCACGCGGACTCGAGCTCTGGAAACACCATATATTTT.

This rearrangement joins TRBV4-3 to TRBJ2-6, with 8 positions matching TRBD1. CDR3 size: 17 residues. J gave up 3 bases and V 1 base, and 5 bases lay outside the gene matches. Germline V gene lookup returns CDR1 LGHNA and CDR2 YSLEER. This CDR3 reads CASSQGQGPSGANVLTF. CDR3 bases: TGCGCCAGCAGCCAAGGACAGGGGCCTAGTGGGGCCAACGTCCTGACTTTC.

The chain carries TRBV5-1 and TRBJ1-1; the match to TRBD1 covers 8 bases. The CDR3 loop spans 14 amino acids. The trim removed 0 bases at V and 4 bases at J, leaving 2 bases unmatched. Germline CDR1 and CDR2: SGHRS and YFSETQ. CDR3 region: CASSLEQGGTEAFF. CDR3 in DNA: TGCGCCAGCAGCTTGGAACAGGGGGGCACTGAAGCTTTCTTT. Based on the CDR3 plus reference TRBV5-1 and TRBJ1-1, the full variable domain is KAGVTQTPRYLIKTRGQQVTLSCSPISGHRSVSWYQQTPGQGLQFLFEYFSETQRNKGNFPGRFSGRQFSNSRSEMNVSTLELGDSALYLCASSLEQGGTEAFFGQGTRLTVV.

The CDR3 DNA reads TGCGCCAGCAGCTTGGACAGTTCTAGCACAGATACGCAGTATTTT. Its translation is CASSLDSSSTDTQYF. The rearrangement joins TRBV5-1 to TRBJ2-3; D is ambiguous. The CDR3 covers 15 residues. CDR1 SGHRS and CDR2 YFSETQ come from the germline V gene. Trimming stripped 0 bases from V and 0 bases from J, with 8 bases between.